This T cell receptor (beta chain) was obtained from a study of T cell changes during pregnancy in multiple sclerosis. Profiling relied on immunoSEQ multiplex PCR, and the TCRdb table lists in-frame clones only, not all of them. In the table there are 90,000 to 120,000 clones, 92% of which are singletons. The sample holds one count of this clone. CDR3 size: 16 residues. The germline V gene encodes CDR1 LGHNA and CDR2 YSLEER. The V segment lost 0 bases and the J segment 9 bases; nucleotides outside the gene matches: 12. The specimen was peripheral blood, collected in the third trimester of pregnancy. The clonotype comes from a female donor in good health, enrolled as a control in a pregnancy study. This chain uses TRBV4-3 with TRBJ2-3; 7 bases are a match to TRBD1. The CDR3 region is CASSQDRAGGEPTQYF. Here the CDR3 DNA reads TGCGCCAGCAGCCAAGATCGGGCAGGGGGAGAGCCGACGCAGTATTTT.